This paragraph reports one TCR beta chain. Its antigen is unidentified. Trimming shortened V by 6 bases and J by 8 bases, and 7 bases separated the two germline ends. The CDR3 loop spans 11 amino acids. CDR1 is MDHEN, CDR2 SYDVKM, per germline. This entry comes from a study of shared clonotypes between healthy human individuals. General study points: An expected dependence of interdonor clonotype sharing on sequencing depth was noted.

Using immunoSEQ multiplex PCR, the repertoire was profiled, and TCRdb retains in-frame clones only, with some absent. Found here are under 1,100,000 clones, approximately 80% of them singletons; the top ten hold 0.6% to 0.7%. This clonotype was sampled from a man younger than 30 in good health. Some clones in this sample may be carry-over from other donors' samples. The chain joins TRBV28 to TRBJ2-2; D is possibly TRBD1 (5 bases). Sequencing used memory CD4+ T cells from PBMCs. Regarding subset: CD45RA-negative fraction. The CDR3 nucleotides are TGTGCCAGCAGCGCAGGGGGGGAGCTGTTTTTT. As protein: CASSAGGELFF.